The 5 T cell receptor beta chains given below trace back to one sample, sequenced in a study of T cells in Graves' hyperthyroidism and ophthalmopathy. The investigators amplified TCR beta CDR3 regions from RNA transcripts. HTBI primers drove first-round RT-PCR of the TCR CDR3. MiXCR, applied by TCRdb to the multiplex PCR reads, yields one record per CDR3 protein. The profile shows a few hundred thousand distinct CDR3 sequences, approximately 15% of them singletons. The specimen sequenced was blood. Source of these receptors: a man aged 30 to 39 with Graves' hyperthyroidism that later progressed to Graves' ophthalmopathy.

The CDR3 protein is CASSLVSNINTEAFF. CDR3 coding DNA: TGTGCCAGCAGCTTGGTATCAAATATCAACACTGAAGCTTTCTTT. The chain links TRBV5-5 to TRBJ1-1; unclear D gene. Trimming pared 0 bases from V and 2 bases from J, leaving 11 bases between. In germline, CDR1 is SGHKS, CDR2 YYEKEE (reference sequence). The CDR3 totals 15 residues.

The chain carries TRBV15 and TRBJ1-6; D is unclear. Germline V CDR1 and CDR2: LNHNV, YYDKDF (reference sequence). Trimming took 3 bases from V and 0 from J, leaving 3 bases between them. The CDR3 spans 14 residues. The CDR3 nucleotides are TGTGCCACCAGCAGGAGCTCCTATAATTCACCCCTCCACTTT. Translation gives CATSRSSYNSPLHF.

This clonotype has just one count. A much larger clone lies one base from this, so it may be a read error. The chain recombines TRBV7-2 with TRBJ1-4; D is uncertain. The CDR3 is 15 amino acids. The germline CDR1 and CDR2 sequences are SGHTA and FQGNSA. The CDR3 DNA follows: TGTGCCAGCAGCCCATCGGCAGCAACTAATGAAAAACTGTGTTTT. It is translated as CASSPSAATNEKLCF.

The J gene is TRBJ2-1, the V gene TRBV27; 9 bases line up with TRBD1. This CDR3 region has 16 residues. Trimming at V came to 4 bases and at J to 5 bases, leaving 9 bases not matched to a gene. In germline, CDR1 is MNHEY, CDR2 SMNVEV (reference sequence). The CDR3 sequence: CASSYYSGTGNNEQFF. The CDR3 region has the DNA TGTGCCAGCAGTTACTACTCCGGGACAGGGAACAATGAGCAGTTCTTC.

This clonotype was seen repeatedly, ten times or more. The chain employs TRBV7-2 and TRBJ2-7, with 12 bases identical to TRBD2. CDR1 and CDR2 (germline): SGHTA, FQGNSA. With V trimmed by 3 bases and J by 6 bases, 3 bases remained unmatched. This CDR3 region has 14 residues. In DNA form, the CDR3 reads TGTGCCAGCAGCTTCCTAGCGGGGGGGCGCGAGCAGTACTTC. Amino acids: CASSFLAGGREQYF.